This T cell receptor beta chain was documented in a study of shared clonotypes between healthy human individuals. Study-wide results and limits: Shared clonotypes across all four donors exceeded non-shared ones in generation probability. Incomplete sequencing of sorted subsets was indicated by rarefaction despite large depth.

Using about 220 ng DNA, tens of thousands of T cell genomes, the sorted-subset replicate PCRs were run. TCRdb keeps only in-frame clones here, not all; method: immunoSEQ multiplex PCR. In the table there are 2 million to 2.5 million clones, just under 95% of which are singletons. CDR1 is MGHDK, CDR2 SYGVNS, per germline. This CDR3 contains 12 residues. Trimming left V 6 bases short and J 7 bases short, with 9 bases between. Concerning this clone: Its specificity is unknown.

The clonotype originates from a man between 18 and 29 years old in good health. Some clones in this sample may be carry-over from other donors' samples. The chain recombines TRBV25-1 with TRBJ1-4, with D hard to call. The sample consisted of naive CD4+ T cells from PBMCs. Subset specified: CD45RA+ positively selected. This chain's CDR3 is CASRFPGEKLFF. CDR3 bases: TGTGCCAGCAGATTTCCGGGTGAAAAACTGTTTTTT.